A selection of T cell receptor beta chains follows, all from one sample in a study of shared clonotypes between healthy human individuals. Here immunoSEQ multiplex PCR was the method, and the copy in TCRdb shows in-frame clones only, minus some. The sample has hundreds of thousands of clones; 70% to 80% are singletons. Sequenced material: PBMCs. The receptors come from a woman aged 40 to 50 in good health. Some clones in this sample may be carry-over from other donors' samples. Each CDR3 is given with its conserved first and last residue. A D gene is named only where the DNA matches it firmly. A clone size is listed for some rows: how often the clone was seen (once, few, many), or a class if it is expanded.

j_call d_call v_call clone_size cdr3_length cdr3_nt cdr3_aa
TRBJ1-1 TRBD1 TRBV7-6 once 16 TGTGCCAGCAGCCCCCGCCCCGGGACAGGGTCGACTGAAGCTTTCTTT CASSPRPGTGSTEAFF
TRBJ1-4 NA TRBV19 NA 14 TGTGCCAGTAGCGAGGGGGGAACTAATGAAAAACTGTTTTTT CASSEGGTNEKLFF
TRBJ1-5 NA TRBV5-5 NA 16 TGTGCCAGCAGCTTGGGTCCAGCATATAGCAATCAGCCCCAGCATTTT CASSLGPAYSNQPQHF
TRBJ1-4 NA TRBV2 NA 15 TGTGCCAGCAGTGAATTGGACGAGGCTAATGAAAAACTGTTTTTT CASSELDEANEKLFF
TRBJ2-7 NA TRBV6-1 NA 15 TGTGCCAGCAGTGAATTGGTCATCCGGGCCTACGAGCAGTACTTC CASSELVIRAYEQYF
TRBJ2-1 TRBD2 TRBV4-2 NA 15 TGTGCCAGCAGCCAATCGAGGGAGGGCCCACATGAGCAGTTCTTC CASSQSREGPHEQFF
TRBJ2-7 TRBD1 TRBV5-4 few 15 TGTGCCAGCAGCCCCGTCCCGGGGACAGGGGGCGAGCAGTACTTC CASSPVPGTGGEQYF
TRBJ1-2 TRBD1 TRBV2 once 13 TGTGCCAGCAGACCGGACAGGAACCATGGCTACACCTTC CASRPDRNHGYTF
TRBJ1-2 TRBD1 TRBV25-1 NA 14 TGTGCCAGCAGTCAAGGACAGGGAGACTATGGCTACACCTTC CASSQGQGDYGYTF
TRBJ1-1 NA TRBV7-3 NA 13 TGTGCCAGCAGCTTAATGGCGAACACTGAAGCTTTCTTT CASSLMANTEAFF
TRBJ2-3 TRBD2 TRBV6-6 many 16 TGTGCCAGCAGTTACGGGGCGGGAGGGCCCACAGATACGCAGTATTTT CASSYGAGGPTDTQYF
TRBJ2-1 NA TRBV7-9 few 14 TGTGCCAGCAGCTCTACAGGGCCCTACAATGAGCAGTTCTTC CASSSTGPYNEQFF
TRBJ2-7 TRBD2 TRBV27 few 14 TGTGCCAGCAGCGACGGGACTAGCAAGGACGAGCAGTACTTC CASSDGTSKDEQYF
TRBJ2-7 NA TRBV10-3 NA 12 TGTGCCGCCAACGGGGGACCCTACGAGCAGTACTTC CAANGGPYEQYF
TRBJ2-6 NA TRBV7-3 NA 18 TGTGCCAGCAGCGCCCGGACGGATGACCCCTCTGGGGCCAACGTCCTGACTTTC CASSARTDDPSGANVLTF
TRBJ2-7 NA TRBV5-8 NA 15 TGTGCCAGCAGAATACGCGGGACAGTGGCGTACGAGCAGTACTTC CASRIRGTVAYEQYF
TRBJ2-1 NA TRBV2 NA 11 TGTGCCAGCACGGGGCTTCAAGAGCAGTTCTTC CASTGLQEQFF
TRBJ1-2 TRBD1 TRBV29-1 NA 15 TGCAGCGTTGAAAGGGTGTGGGACAGTGTCTATGGCTACACCTTC CSVERVWDSVYGYTF
TRBJ1-5 NA TRBV9 NA 14 TGTGCCAGCAGCGTAGGGGGCAGCAATCAGCCCCAGCATTTT CASSVGGSNQPQHF
TRBJ1-1 NA TRBV15 once 14 TGTGCCACCAGCAGCGGGGTGATTAACACTGAAGCTTTCTTT CATSSGVINTEAFF
TRBJ1-1 TRBD1 TRBV5-4 NA 14 TGTGCCAGCAGATCGGACAGGAGTGGAACTGAAGCTTTCTTT CASRSDRSGTEAFF
TRBJ2-3 TRBD2 TRBV6-6 many 16 TGTGCCAGACCGACTAGCGGGAAAACCGACACAGATACGCAGTATTTT CARPTSGKTDTDTQYF
TRBJ1-5 NA TRBV7-3 NA 16 TGTGCCAGCAGCCGGCGGAGGGTTCACCTAGGCATGCCCCAGCATTTT CASSRRRVHLGMPQHF
TRBJ2-3 NA TRBV4-1 NA 15 TGCGCCAGCAGCCAGCTAGGCGGCCGCACAGATACGCAGTATTTT CASSQLGGRTDTQYF
TRBJ2-7 NA TRBV9 NA 15 TGTGCCAGCAGCGTAAGCCCTGGGACTGCTGGCGAGCAGTACTTC CASSVSPGTAGEQYF
TRBJ2-1 TRBD2 TRBV5-4 NA 13 TGTGCCAGCAGCCTAGCGGGAAACAATGAGCAGTTCTTC CASSLAGNNEQFF
TRBJ1-2 NA TRBV15 NA 16 TGTGCCACCAGCAGAGATTTCACCGCCCGCGGGGATGGCTACACCTTC CATSRDFTARGDGYTF
TRBJ2-2 NA TRBV10-3 NA 13 TGTGCCATCAGTGCGACGAGTACAGGGGAGCTGTTTTTT CAISATSTGELFF
TRBJ1-5 NA TRBV5-4 once 13 TGTGCCAGCAGCTTGGCACGGTTACGGCCCCAGCATTTT CASSLARLRPQHF
TRBJ2-7 TRBD2 TRBV11-2 NA 16 TGTGCCAGCACTTCACTAGCGGGAGGGGGGCCCTACGAGCAGTACTTC CASTSLAGGGPYEQYF
TRBJ1-2 TRBD1 TRBV27 NA 15 TGTGCCAGCAGTTTATCGCGGACAGGGGGCTCTGGCTACACCTTC CASSLSRTGGSGYTF
TRBJ2-5 TRBD2 TRBV6-4 once 18 TGTGCCAGCAGTGACGGGTTGGAGCGGGAGTACCGCCAAGAGACCCAGTACTTC CASSDGLEREYRQETQYF